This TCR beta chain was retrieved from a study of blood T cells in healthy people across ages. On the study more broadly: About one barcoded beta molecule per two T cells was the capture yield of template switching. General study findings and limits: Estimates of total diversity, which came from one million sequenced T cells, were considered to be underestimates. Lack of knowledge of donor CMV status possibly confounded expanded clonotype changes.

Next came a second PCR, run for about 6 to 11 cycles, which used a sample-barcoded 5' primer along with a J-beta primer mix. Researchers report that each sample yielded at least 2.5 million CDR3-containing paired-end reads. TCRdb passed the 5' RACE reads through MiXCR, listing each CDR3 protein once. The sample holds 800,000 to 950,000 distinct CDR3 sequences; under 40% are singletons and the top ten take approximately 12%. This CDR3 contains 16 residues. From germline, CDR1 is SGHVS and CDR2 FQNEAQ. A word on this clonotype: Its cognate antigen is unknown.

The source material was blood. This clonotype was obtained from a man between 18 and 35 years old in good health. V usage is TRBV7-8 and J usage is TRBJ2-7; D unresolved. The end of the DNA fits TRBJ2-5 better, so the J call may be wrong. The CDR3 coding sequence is TGTGCCAGCAGCTTAGTTTTTACAGTGGCCCCGGTGACCCAGTACTTC. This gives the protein CASSLVFTVAPVTQYF.